This TCR beta chain was captured by sequencing in a study of post-analysis software for immune sequencing data. Notes on this clonotype: Its antigen is not known.

Notes on the study in general: Controls showed lower frequencies than patients for roughly 5 TRBV segments, and TRBV5-6, TRBV5-1 and TRBV20-1 were among these.

V shed 2 bases and J 6 bases; nucleotides not matched to a gene: 10. Germline V lookup: CDR1 SGHTA, CDR2 FQGNSA. The CDR3 consists of 15 residues. Incorporated into the TCR beta cDNA libraries were unique molecular identifiers, which served to reduce PCR and sequencing biases. TCRdb itself ran the PCR reads through MiXCR, one entry per CDR3 protein. The sample includes roughly 800,000 distinct CDR3 sequences, 25% to 30% seen only once; the top ten take around 0.56%. The clonotype was recovered from a girl aged 10-17 years with multiple sclerosis. Sequenced sample: blood. The chain employs TRBV7-2 and TRBJ2-7, with TRBD1 identical over 7 bases. This CDR3 reads CASSLRRGTAAEQYF. The CDR3 DNA sequence: TGTGCCAGCAGCTTAAGAAGGGGGACAGCTGCCGAGCAGTACTTC.